The 19 T cell receptor beta chains below were found in one sample sequenced in a study of post-analysis software for immune sequencing data. The antigens for these receptors are not known. Unique molecular identifiers were built into the TCR beta cDNA libraries. One entry per CDR3 protein results from TCRdb running MiXCR on the PCR reads. The table records approximately 730,000 distinct CDR3 sequences, just over 45% of them present only once. Whole-study results and caveats: In patients, about five TRBV segments were more frequent than in controls, with TRBV5-6, TRBV5-1 and TRBV20-1 among them.

The sequenced sample was blood. All receptors derive from a girl aged 10 to 17 with multiple sclerosis.

The chain employs TRBV7-2 and TRBJ2-7, with D perhaps matching TRBD2 (6 bases). This CDR3 has 13 amino acids. CDR1 and CDR2 (germline): SGHTA, FQGNSA. V gave up 4 bases and J gave up 6 bases, with 13 bases separating them. The CDR3 is CASSSPTAGEQYF. In DNA, the CDR3 is TGTGCCAGCAGCTCACCGACAGCGGGCGAGCAGTACTTC.

The chain combines TRBV20-1 with TRBJ1-5; a possible D gene is TRBD1 (6 bases). The germline V gene encodes CDR1 DFQATT and CDR2 SNEGSKA (reference sequence). Trimming pared 3 bases from V and 2 bases from J, leaving 14 bases between. The CDR3 runs 15 residues. This CDR3 reads CSASGGDSRNQPQHF. The CDR3 DNA is TGCAGTGCTAGCGGGGGCGACAGCCGCAATCAGCCCCAGCATTTT.

The genes are TRBV11-2 and TRBJ2-7; D unclear. V gave up 1 base and J gave up 6 bases, with 7 bases separating them. Germline-derived CDR1 and CDR2 are SGHAT and FQNNGV. The CDR3 runs to 12 residues. The CDR3, as DNA: TGTGCCAGCAGCTTAGCGGGCCCCGAGCAGTACTTC. Protein: CASSLAGPEQYF.

The rearrangement uses TRBV20-1 and TRBJ2-7; weak D call: TRBD2 (5 bases). Germline CDR1 and CDR2: DFQATT and SNEGSKA (reference sequence). Between the trimmed V and J ends, which lost 3 bases and 5 bases, there was a span of 11 bases. CDR3 length: 12 amino acids. The CDR3 nucleotides read TGCAGTGCTAGTCGGGCCGGGAACGAGCAGTACTTC. This sequence encodes CSASRAGNEQYF.

The chain uses TRBV6-4 and TRBJ2-1, with TRBD1 identical over 10 bases. V shed 6 bases and J 6 bases; nucleotides not matched to a gene: 11. This CDR3 region has 16 residues. Germline values: CDR1 MRHNA, CDR2 SNTAGT. In DNA, the CDR3 is TGTGCCAGCAGCCACGACCGGGACAGGGGTGGCAATGAGCAGTTCTTC. As protein: CASSHDRDRGGNEQFF.

This chain uses TRBV4-2 with TRBJ2-1; possible D gene TRBD2, 5 bases. Germline CDR1 reads LGHNA; CDR2 reads YNFKEQ. This CDR3 has 15 amino acids. The germline V and J ends were trimmed by 1 base and 7 bases, with 14 bases remaining between them. The CDR3 DNA reads as TGTGCCAGCAGCCAAGTAGCGACCCATGGAAATGAGCAGTTCTTC. Encoded protein: CASSQVATHGNEQFF.

The chain carries TRBV7-9 and TRBJ2-7; D remains unclear. Gene TRBJ2-5 matches the end of the DNA better, so the J call may be wrong. This CDR3 contains 13 residues. CDR1 is SEHNR and CDR2 is FQNEAQ in the germline V gene (reference sequence). The CDR3 DNA reads TGTGCCAGCAGCTTAGGGCTTATGGAGACCCAGTACTTC. Translated, it gives CASSLGLMETQYF.

This chain uses TRBV4-1 with TRBJ2-2, with a possible D match to TRBD2 (6 bases). V dropped 4 bases and J dropped 4 bases, with 13 bases sitting between them. The CDR3 consists of 15 residues. Germline CDR1 MGHRA, CDR2 YSYEKL. The CDR3 spells CASSPERGITGELFF. In DNA form, the CDR3 reads TGCGCCAGCAGCCCGGAACGGGGGATCACCGGGGAGCTGTTTTTT.

The rearrangement uses TRBV10-3 and TRBJ1-1; weak D call: TRBD1 (5 bases). The CDR3 loop spans 14 amino acids. Germline V gene sequence: CDR1 ENHRY, CDR2 SYGVKD. V lost 10 bases, J lost 3 bases, and 18 bases lay in between. The chain's CDR3 is CATLRQGGYTEAFF. In nucleotides, the CDR3 is TGTGCCACCCTCAGGCAGGGAGGGTACACTGAAGCTTTCTTT.

This sequence joins TRBV3-1 and TRBJ2-4; TRBD1 is a possible D gene (7 bases). The J call may be wrong; the DNA end is better matched by TRBJ2-7. CDR1 and CDR2 from the germline V gene are LGHDT and YNNKEL (reference sequence). The CDR3 runs to 14 residues. In nucleotides, the CDR3 is TGTGCCAGCCGCTACTCAGGGGGGTCATACGAGCAGTACTTC. Its translation is CASRYSGGSYEQYF.

V and J are TRBV11-1 and TRBJ2-5; 14 bases map to TRBD2. The ends lost 3 bases at V and 11 bases at J; junction bases unmatched: 8. The CDR3 extends over 15 amino acids. Germline V CDR1 and CDR2: SGHAT, FQDESV (reference sequence). The CDR3 coding sequence is TGTGCCAGCAGCTTCGGGACTAGCGGGAGAAGAGGGCAGTACTTC. Amino acid sequence: CASSFGTSGRRGQYF.

The V gene is TRBV6-5, the J gene TRBJ1-1; no clear D. V lost 0 bases, J lost 5 bases, and 13 bases lay in between. CDR3 length: 15 residues. Germline V gives CDR1 MNHEY, CDR2 SVGAGI. CDR3 residues: CASSYSPRVGTEAFF. The CDR3 nucleotides are TGTGCCAGCAGTTACTCCCCCCGGGTAGGGACTGAAGCTTTCTTT.

The gene calls are TRBV7-2 and TRBJ2-7; tentative D call: TRBD2 (6 bases). The CDR3 has 13 amino acids. The V end was cut by 5 bases, the J end by 3 bases, with 11 bases between. The germline V gene has CDR1 SGHTA and CDR2 FQGNSA. The CDR3 region is CASSKDYYYEQYF. The DNA of the CDR3 is TGTGCCAGCAGCAAGGACTACTACTACGAGCAGTACTTC.

The chain links TRBV5-6 to TRBJ2-1; D not certain. Trimming took off 1 base at V and 7 bases at J, with 9 bases between the two ends. Germline V CDR1 and CDR2: SGHDT, YYEEEE. The length of the CDR3 is 13 residues. CDR3 sequence reads: CASSLWLGNEQFF. In nucleotides, the CDR3 is TGTGCCAGCAGCTTGTGGCTGGGGAATGAGCAGTTCTTC.

This clonotype has only one observation. CDR3 protein: CASSGAGWTEAFF. The CDR3 DNA sequence: TGTGCCAGCAGTGGGGCAGGGTGGACTGAAGCTTTCTTT. The chain joins TRBV27 to TRBJ1-1; D is possibly TRBD1 (5 bases). This CDR3 has 13 residues. Trimming took off 5 bases at V and 5 bases at J, with 12 bases between the two ends. Germline V gene sequence: CDR1 MNHEY, CDR2 SMNVEV (reference sequence).

This clonotype has only a few counts. In DNA form, the CDR3 reads TGCGCCAGCAGCTTGGTAGGACAGGGAAGAACCACAGATACGCAGTATTTT. Its protein product is CASSLVGQGRTTDTQYF. The chain employs TRBV5-1 and TRBJ2-3; 8 bases align to TRBD1. The length of the CDR3 is 17 residues. Trimming took 0 bases from V and 2 from J; bases not matched to a gene: 8. The germline gives CDR1 SGHRS, CDR2 YFSETQ.

This chain links TRBV6-1 with TRBJ2-6; D is unresolved. Trimming took 0 bases from V and 0 from J, leaving 6 bases between them. CDR1 MNHNS and CDR2 SASEGT come from the germline V gene. This CDR3 comprises 16 residues. The CDR3 DNA sequence: TGTGCCAGCAGTGAAGCCCGGCTCTCTGGGGCCAACGTCCTGACTTTC. Protein product: CASSEARLSGANVLTF.

The CDR3 reads CAISEPGTAAFF. CDR3 DNA sequence: TGTGCCATCAGTGAGCCGGGGACGGCAGCTTTCTTT. The chain employs TRBV10-3 and TRBJ1-1, with D possibly being TRBD1 (5 bases). This CDR3 has 12 residues. The V gene lost 2 bases and the J gene lost 10 bases, with 11 bases spanning the gap. The germline gives CDR1 ENHRY, CDR2 SYGVKD.

The chain joins TRBV20-1 to TRBJ2-4; D remains ambiguous. CDR1 DFQATT and CDR2 SNEGSKA come from the germline V gene (reference sequence). V gave up 3 bases and J gave up 1 base, with 10 bases separating them. This CDR3 spans 14 amino acids. The chain's CDR3 is CSASPGGAKNIQYF. CDR3 nucleotides: TGCAGTGCTAGTCCGGGTGGGGCCAAAAACATTCAGTACTTC.